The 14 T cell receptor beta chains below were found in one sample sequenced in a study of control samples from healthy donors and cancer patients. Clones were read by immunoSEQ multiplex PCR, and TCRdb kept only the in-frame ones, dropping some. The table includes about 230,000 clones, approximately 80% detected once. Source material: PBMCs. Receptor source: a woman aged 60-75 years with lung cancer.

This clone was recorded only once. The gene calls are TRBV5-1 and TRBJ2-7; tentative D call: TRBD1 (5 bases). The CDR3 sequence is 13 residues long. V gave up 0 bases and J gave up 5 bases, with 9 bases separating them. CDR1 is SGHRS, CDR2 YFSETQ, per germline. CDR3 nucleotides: TGCGCCAGCAGCTTGGGACAGTACAACGAGCAGTACTTC. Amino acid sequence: CASSLGQYNEQYF.

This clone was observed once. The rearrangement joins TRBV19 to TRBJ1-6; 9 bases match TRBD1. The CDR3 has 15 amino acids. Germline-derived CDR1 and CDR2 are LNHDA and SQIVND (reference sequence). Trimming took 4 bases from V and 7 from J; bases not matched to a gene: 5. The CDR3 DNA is TGTGCCAGTAGTACTTTTGGGACAGGGAATTCACCCCTCCACTTT. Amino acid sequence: CASSTFGTGNSPLHF. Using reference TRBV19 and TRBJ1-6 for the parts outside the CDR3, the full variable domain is DGGITQSPKYLFRKEGQNVTLSCEQNLNHDAMYWYRQDPGQGLRLIYYSQIVNDFQKGDIAEGYSVSREKKESFPLTVTSAQKNPTAFYLCASSTFGTGNSPLHFGNGTRLTVT.

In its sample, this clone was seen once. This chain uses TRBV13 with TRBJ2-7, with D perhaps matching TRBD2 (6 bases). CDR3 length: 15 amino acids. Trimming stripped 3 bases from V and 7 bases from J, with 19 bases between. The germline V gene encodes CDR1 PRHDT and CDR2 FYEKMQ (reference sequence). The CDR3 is CASSFVGRATSEQYF. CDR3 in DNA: TGTGCCAGCAGCTTTGTCGGGAGAGCTACGAGTGAGCAGTACTTC. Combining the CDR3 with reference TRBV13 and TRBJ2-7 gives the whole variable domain AAGVIQSPRHLIKEKRETATLKCYPIPRHDTVYWYQQGPGQDPQFLISFYEKMQSDKGSIPDRFSAQQFSDYHSELNMSSLELGDSALYFCASSFVGRATSEQYFGPGTRLTVT.

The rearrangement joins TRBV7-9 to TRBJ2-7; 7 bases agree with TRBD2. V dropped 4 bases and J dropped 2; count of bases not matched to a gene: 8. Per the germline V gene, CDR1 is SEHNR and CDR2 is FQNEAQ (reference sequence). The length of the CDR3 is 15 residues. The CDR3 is CASSSLGGVTYEQYF. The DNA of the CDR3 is TGTGCCAGCAGCTCCCTGGGAGGGGTCACCTACGAGCAGTACTTC.

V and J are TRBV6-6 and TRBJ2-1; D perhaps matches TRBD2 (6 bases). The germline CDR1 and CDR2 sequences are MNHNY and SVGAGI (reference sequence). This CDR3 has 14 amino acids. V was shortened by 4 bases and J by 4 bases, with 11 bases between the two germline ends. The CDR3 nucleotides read TGTGCCAGCAGTTTATCACGGGGGTACAATGAGCAGTTCTTC. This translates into CASSLSRGYNEQFF.

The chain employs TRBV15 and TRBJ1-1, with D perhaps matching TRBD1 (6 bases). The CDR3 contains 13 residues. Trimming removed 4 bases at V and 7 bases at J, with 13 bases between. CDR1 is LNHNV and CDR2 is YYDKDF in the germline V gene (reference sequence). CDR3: CATSIQQGYEAFF. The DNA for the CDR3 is TGTGCCACCAGCATTCAACAGGGATATGAAGCTTTCTTT. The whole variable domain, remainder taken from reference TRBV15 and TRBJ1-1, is DAMVIQNPRYQVTQFGKPVTLSCSQTLNHNVMYWYQQKSSQAPKLLFHYYDKDFNNEADTPDNFQSRRPNTSFCFLDIRSPGLGDTAMYLCATSIQQGYEAFFGQGTRLTVV.

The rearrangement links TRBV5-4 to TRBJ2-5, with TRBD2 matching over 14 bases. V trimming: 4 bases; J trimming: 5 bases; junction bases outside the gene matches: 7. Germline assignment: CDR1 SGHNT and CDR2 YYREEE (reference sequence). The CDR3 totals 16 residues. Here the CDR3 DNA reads TGTGCCAGCAGCCTGCCGACTAGCGGGGGGGCGGAGACCCAGTACTTC. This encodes CASSLPTSGGAETQYF.

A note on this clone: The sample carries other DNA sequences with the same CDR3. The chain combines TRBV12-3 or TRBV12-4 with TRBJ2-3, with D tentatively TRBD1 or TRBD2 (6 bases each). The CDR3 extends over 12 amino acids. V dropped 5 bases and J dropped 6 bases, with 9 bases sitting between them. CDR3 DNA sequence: TGTGCCAGCAGTCCCGGGGGCGATACGCAGTATTTT. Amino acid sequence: CASSPGGDTQYF.

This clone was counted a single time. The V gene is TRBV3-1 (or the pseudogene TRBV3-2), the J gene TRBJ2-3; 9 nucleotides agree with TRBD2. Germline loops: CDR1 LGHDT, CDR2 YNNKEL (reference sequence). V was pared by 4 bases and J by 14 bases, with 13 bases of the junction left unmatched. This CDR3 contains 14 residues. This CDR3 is CASSPGLAGARLYF. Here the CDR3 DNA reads TGTGCCAGCAGCCCCGGGTTAGCGGGGGCCCGATTGTATTTT.

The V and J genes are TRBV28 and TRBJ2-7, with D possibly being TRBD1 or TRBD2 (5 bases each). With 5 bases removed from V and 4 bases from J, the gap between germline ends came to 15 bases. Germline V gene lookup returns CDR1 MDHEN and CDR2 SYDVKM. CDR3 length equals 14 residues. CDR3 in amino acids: CASSTPGRIYEQYF. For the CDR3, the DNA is TGTGCCAGCAGTACCCCGGGACGGATTTACGAGCAGTACTTC.

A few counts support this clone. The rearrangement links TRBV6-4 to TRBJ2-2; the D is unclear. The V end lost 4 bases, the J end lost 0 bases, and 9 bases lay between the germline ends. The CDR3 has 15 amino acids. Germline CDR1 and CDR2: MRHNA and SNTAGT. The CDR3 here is CASSVEFANTGELFF. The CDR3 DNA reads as TGTGCCAGCAGTGTCGAGTTCGCGAACACCGGGGAGCTGTTTTTT.

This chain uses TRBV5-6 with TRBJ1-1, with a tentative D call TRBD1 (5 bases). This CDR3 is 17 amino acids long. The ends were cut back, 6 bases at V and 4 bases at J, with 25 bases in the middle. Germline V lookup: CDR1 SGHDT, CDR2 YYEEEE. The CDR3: CASTPPTGTAEITEAFF. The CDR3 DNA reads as TGTGCCAGCACTCCCCCGACCGGGACCGCAGAAATCACTGAAGCTTTCTTT.

The CDR3 DNA is TGTGCCAGCAGCTTAGTGACTAGCGGGTTGTACAATGAGCAGTTCTTC. This gives the protein CASSLVTSGLYNEQFF. This sequence joins TRBV7-3 and TRBJ2-1, with 10 bases fitting TRBD2. Trimming took 2 bases from V and 4 from J; bases not matched to a gene: 5. CDR3 length: 16 amino acids. The germline V gene has CDR1 SGHTA and CDR2 FQGTGA.

CDR3 in DNA: TGTGCCAGCTCCCAGGGTTTCACAGATACGCAGTATTTT. Its protein is CASSQGFTDTQYF. The chain has TRBV2 and TRBJ2-3; the D gene is possibly TRBD1 (5 bases). The CDR3 extends over 13 amino acids. CDR1 and CDR2 (germline): SNHLY, FYNNEI. Trimming took off 8 bases at V and 2 bases at J, with 11 bases between the two ends.